The clone carrying this T cell receptor (beta chain) appeared many times. Its antigen is as yet unknown. In terms of origin and age, donors were healthy Caucasian individuals from Russia aged about 6 to 95. A second 7 to 11 cycle PCR used barcoded and J-beta primers. TCRdb independently ran MiXCR on the 5' RACE reads; one entry per CDR3 protein. The sample has roughly 1.5 million distinct CDR3 sequences; around 40% are singletons. This record belongs to a study of blood T cells in healthy people across ages. Study at large: Template switching retrieved approximately one barcoded beta molecule for each two T cells. General observations from the study: Age showed a roughly linear inverse relationship with TCR beta diversity per million T cells.

The junction had 9 bases not matched to a gene; V was cut back by 5 bases and J by 2 bases. This CDR3 spans 17 amino acids. Material: blood. The chain links TRBV12-3 or TRBV12-4 to TRBJ2-1; 10 bases are shared with TRBD2. The receptor's source is a woman under 30 in good health. The CDR3 region has the DNA TGTGCCAGCAGTAACCTAGGTAGCGGGGGGCCCTACAATGAGCAGTTCTTC. Translation gives CASSNLGSGGPYNEQFF.